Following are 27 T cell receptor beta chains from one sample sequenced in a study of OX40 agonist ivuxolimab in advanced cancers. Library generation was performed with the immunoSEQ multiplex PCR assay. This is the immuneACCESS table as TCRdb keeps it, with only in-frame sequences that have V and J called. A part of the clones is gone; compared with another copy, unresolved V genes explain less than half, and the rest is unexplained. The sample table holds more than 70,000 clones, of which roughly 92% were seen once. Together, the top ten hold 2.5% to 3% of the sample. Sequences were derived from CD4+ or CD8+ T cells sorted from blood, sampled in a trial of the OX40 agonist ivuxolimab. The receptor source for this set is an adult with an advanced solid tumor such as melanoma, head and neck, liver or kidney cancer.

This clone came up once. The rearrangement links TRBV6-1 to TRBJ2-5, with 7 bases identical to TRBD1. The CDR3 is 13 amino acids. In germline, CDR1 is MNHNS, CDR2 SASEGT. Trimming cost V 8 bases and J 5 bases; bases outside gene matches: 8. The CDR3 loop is CASGRTGMETQYF. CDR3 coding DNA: TGTGCCAGCGGCAGGACAGGAATGGAGACCCAGTACTTC.

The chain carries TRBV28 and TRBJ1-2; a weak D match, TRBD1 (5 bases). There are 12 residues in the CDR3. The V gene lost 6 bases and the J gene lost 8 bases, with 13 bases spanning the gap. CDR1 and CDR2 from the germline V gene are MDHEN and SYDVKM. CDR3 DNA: TGTGCCAGCAGACTAGGAGGGGACGGCTACACCTTC. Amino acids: CASRLGGDGYTF.

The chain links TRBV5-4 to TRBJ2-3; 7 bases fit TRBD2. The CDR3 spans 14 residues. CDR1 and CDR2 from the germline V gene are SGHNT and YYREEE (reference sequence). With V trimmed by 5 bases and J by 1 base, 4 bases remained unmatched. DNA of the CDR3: TGTGCCAGCAGAGACAGCGGGGGCACAGATACGCAGTATTTT. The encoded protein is CASRDSGGTDTQYF.

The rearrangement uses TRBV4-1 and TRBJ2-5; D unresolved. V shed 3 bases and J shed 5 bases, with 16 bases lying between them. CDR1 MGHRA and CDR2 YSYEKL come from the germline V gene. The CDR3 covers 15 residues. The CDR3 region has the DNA TGCGCCAGCAGCCAGTTAGTGGGCCCGCTGGAGACCCAGTACTTC. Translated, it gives CASSQLVGPLETQYF.

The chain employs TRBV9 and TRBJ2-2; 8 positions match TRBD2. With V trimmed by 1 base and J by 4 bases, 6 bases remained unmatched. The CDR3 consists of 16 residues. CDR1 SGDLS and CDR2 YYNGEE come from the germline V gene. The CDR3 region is CASSVLGTRLTGELFF. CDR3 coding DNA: TGTGCCAGCAGCGTACTCGGGACTAGGCTCACCGGGGAGCTGTTTTTT. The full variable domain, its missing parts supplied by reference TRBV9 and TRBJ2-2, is DSGVTQTPKHLITATGQRVTLRCSPRSGDLSVYWYQQSLDQGLQFLIQYYNGEERAKGNILERFSAQQFPDLHSELNLSSLELGDSALYFCASSVLGTRLTGELFFGEGSRLTVL.

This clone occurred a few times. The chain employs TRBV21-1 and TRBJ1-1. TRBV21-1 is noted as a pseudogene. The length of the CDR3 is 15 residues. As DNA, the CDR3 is TGTGCCAGCACCAGCTGGTACGGTGGGAACACTGAAGCTTTCTTT. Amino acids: CASTSWYGGNTEAFF.

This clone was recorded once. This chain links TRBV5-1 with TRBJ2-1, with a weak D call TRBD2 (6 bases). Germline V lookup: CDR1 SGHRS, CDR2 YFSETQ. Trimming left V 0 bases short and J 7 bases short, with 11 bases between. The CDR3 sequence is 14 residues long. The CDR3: CASSLVGGGNEQFF. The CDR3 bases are TGCGCCAGCAGCTTGGTCGGGGGTGGGAATGAGCAGTTCTTC.

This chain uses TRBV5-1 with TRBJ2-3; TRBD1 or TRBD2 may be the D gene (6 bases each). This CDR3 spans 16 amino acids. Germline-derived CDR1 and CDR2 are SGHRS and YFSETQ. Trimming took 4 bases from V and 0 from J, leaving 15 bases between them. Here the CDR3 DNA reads TGCGCCAGCAGCCGCGGGACACCCTATAGCACAGATACGCAGTATTTT. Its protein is CASSRGTPYSTDTQYF.

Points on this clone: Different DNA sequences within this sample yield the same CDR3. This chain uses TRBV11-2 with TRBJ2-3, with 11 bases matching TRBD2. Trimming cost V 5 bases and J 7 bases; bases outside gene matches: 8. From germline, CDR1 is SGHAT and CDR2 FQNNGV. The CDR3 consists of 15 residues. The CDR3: CASSPPGLAVYTQYF. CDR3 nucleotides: TGTGCCAGCAGCCCACCGGGACTAGCGGTTTATACGCAGTATTTT.

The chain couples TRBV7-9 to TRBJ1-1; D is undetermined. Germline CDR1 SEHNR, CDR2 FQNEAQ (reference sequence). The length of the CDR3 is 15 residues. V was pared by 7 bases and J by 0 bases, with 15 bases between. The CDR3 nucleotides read TGTGCCAGCACCCTTAAACCCGATTTGAACACTGAAGCTTTCTTT. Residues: CASTLKPDLNTEAFF.

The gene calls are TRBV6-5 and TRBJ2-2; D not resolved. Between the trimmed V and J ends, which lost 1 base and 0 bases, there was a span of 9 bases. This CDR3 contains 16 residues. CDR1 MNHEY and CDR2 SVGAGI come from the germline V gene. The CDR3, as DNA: TGTGCCAGCAGTTACTTGGCGGATTCGAACACCGGGGAGCTGTTTTTT. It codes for CASSYLADSNTGELFF.

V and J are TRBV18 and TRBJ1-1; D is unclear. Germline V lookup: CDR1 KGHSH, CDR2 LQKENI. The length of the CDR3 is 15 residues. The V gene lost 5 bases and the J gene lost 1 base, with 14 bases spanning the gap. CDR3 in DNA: TGTGCCAGCTCAAACGGGCAGCTCTCGAACACTGAAGCTTTCTTT. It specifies CASSNGQLSNTEAFF.

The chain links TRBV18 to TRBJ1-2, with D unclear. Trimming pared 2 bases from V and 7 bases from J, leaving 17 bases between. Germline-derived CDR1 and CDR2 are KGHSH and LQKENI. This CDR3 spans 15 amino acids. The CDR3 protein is CASSPGPTLAGGYTF. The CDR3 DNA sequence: TGTGCCAGCTCACCAGGTCCTACCCTGGCGGGTGGCTACACCTTC.

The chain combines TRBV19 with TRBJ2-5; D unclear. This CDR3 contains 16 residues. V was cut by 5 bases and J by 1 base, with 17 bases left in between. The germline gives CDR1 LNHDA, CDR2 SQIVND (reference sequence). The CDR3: CASSLKLQSFQETQYF. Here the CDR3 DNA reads TGTGCCAGTAGTCTAAAACTTCAGAGTTTCCAAGAGACCCAGTACTTC. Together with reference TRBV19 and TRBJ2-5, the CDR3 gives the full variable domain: DGGITQSPKYLFRKEGQNVTLSCEQNLNHDAMYWYRQDPGQGLRLIYYSQIVNDFQKGDIAEGYSVSREKKESFPLTVTSAQKNPTAFYLCASSLKLQSFQETQYFGPGTRLLVL.

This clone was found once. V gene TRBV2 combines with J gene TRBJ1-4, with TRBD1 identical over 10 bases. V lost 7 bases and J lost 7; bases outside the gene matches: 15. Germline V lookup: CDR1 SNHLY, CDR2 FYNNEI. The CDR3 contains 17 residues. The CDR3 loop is CASTGGTGALGGEKLFF. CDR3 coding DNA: TGTGCCAGCACCGGTGGGACAGGGGCTCTCGGCGGTGAAAAACTGTTTTTT.

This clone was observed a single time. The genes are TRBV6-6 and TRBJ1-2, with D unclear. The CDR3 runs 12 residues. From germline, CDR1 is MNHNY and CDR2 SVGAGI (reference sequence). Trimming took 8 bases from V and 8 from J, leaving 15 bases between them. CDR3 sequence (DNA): TGTGCCAGCTGGGTGGGAGGAAACGGCTACACCTTC. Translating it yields CASWVGGNGYTF.

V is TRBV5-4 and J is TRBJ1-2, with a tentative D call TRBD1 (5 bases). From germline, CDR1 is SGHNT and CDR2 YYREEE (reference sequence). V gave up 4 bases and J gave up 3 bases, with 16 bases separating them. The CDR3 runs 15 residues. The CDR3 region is CASSASAGQHYGYTF. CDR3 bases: TGTGCCAGCAGCGCTTCCGCGGGGCAACACTATGGCTACACCTTC.

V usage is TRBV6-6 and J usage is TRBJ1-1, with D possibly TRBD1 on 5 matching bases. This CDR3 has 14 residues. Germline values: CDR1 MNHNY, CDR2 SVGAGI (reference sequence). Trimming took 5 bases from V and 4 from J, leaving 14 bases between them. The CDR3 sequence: CASSPTGRGTEAFF. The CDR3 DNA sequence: TGTGCCAGCAGTCCAACAGGCCGCGGCACTGAAGCTTTCTTT.

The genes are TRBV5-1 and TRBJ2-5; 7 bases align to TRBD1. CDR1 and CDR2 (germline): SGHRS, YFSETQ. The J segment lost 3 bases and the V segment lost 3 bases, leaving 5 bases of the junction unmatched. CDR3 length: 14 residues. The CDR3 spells CASSYGTAEETQYF. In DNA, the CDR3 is TGCGCCAGCAGCTACGGGACAGCTGAAGAGACCCAGTACTTC.

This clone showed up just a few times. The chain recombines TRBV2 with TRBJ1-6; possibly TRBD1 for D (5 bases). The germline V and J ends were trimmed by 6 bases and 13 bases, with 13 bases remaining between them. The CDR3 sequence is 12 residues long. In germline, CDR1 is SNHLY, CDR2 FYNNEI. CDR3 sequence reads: CASRQAILPLHF. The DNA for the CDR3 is TGTGCCAGCAGACAGGCTATCCTCCCCCTCCACTTT.

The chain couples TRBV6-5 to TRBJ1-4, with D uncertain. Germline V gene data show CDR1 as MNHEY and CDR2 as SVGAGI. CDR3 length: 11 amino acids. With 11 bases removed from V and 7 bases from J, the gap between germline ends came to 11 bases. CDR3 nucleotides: TGTGCCTGCTGCGGGAGTGAAAAACTGTTTTTT. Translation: CACCGSEKLFF.

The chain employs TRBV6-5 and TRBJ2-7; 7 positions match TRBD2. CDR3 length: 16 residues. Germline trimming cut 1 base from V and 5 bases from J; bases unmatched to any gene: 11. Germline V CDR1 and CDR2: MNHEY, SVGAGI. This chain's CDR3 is CASSYLPVGGVNEQYF. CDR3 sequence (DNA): TGTGCCAGCAGTTACTTACCGGTGGGGGGGGTTAACGAGCAGTACTTC.

As DNA, the CDR3 is TGCGCCAGCAGAAAGGACAGGGGAAATCAAGAAAAACTGTTTTTT. Translating it yields CASRKDRGNQEKLFF. This chain uses TRBV5-1 with TRBJ1-4, with 9 bases identical to TRBD1. The germline gives CDR1 SGHRS, CDR2 YFSETQ. J was trimmed by 8 bases and V by 5 bases; bases with no gene match: 10. CDR3 length: 15 amino acids.

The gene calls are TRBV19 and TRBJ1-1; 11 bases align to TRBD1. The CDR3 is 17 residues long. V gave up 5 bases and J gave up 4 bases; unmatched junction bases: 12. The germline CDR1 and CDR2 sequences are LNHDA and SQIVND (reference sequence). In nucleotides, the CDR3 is TGTGCCAGTAGTCCCATTGGGACAGGGGGATGGGGCACTGAAGCTTTCTTT. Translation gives CASSPIGTGGWGTEAFF. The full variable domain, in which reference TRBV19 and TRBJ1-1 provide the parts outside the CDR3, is DGGITQSPKYLFRKEGQNVTLSCEQNLNHDAMYWYRQDPGQGLRLIYYSQIVNDFQKGDIAEGYSVSREKKESFPLTVTSAQKNPTAFYLCASSPIGTGGWGTEAFFGQGTRLTVV.

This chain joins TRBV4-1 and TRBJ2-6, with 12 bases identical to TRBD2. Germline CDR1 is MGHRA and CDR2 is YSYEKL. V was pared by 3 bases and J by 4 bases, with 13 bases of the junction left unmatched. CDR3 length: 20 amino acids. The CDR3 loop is CASSQGASGRAIIGANVLTF. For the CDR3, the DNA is TGCGCCAGCAGCCAGGGGGCTAGCGGGAGGGCGATTATCGGGGCCAACGTCCTGACTTTC.

The CDR3 region is CASRTGGGQPQHF. The DNA of the CDR3 is TGTGCCAGCCGGACAGGGGGCGGACAGCCCCAGCATTTT. This sequence joins TRBV2 and TRBJ1-5; the match to TRBD1 covers 11 bases. Per germline, CDR1 SNHLY and CDR2 FYNNEI. CDR3 size: 13 residues. Losses at the gene ends were 8 bases for V and 7 bases for J; bases not matched to a gene: 4.

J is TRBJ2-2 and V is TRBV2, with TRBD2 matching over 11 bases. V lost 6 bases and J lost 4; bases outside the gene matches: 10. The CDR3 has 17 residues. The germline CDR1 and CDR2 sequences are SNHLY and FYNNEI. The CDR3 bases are TGTGCCAGCAGCTTGGATAGCGGGAGGGCCCTCACCGGGGAGCTGTTTTTT. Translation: CASSLDSGRALTGELFF.